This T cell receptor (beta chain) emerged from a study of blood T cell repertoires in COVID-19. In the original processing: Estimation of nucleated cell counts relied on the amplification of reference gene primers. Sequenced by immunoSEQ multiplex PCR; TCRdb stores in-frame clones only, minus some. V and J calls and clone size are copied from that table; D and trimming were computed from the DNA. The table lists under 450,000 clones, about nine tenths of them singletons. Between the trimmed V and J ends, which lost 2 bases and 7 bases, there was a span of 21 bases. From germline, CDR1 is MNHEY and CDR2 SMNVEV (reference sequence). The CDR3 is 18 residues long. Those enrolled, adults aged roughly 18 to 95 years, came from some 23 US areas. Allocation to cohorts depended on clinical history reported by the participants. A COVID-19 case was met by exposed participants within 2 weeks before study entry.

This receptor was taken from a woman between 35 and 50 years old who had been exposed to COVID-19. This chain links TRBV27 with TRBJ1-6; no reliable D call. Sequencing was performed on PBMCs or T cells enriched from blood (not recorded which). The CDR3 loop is CASSLTRGRQNKNSPLHF. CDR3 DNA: TGTGCCAGCAGTTTAACCAGAGGGCGTCAGAACAAAAATTCACCCCTCCACTTT.